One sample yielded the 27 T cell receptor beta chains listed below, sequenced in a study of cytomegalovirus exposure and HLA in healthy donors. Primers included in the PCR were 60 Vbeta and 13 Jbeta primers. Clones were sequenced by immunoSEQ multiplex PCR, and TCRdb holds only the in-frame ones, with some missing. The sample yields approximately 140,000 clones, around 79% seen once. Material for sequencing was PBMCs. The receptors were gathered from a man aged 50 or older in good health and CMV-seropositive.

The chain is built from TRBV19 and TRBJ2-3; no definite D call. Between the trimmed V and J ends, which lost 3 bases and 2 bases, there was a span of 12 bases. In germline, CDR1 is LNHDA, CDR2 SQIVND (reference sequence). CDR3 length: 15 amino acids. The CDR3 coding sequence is TGTGCCAGTAGTATCGGGTCGGTTAACACAGATACGCAGTATTTT. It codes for CASSIGSVNTDTQYF.

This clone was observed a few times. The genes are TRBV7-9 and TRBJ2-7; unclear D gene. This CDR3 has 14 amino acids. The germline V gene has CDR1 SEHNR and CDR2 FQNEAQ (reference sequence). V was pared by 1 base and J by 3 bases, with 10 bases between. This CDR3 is CASSLGATNYEQYF. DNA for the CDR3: TGTGCCAGCAGCTTAGGGGCGACCAACTACGAGCAGTACTTC.

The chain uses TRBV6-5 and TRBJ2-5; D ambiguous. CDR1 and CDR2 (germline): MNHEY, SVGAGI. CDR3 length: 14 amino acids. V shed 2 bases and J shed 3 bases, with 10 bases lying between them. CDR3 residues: CASSYRSLEETQYF. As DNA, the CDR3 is TGTGCCAGCAGTTACCGGAGCTTAGAAGAGACCCAGTACTTC.

The CDR3 protein is CASSLVGHEQFF. The DNA of the CDR3 is TGTGCCAGCAGCTTAGTGGGGCATGAGCAGTTCTTC. This chain links TRBV7-9 with TRBJ2-1; D possibly corresponds to TRBD1 (5 bases). Germline V lookup: CDR1 SEHNR, CDR2 FQNEAQ (reference sequence). The CDR3 runs to 12 residues. V lost 1 base to trimming and J lost 8 bases, with 6 bases between them.

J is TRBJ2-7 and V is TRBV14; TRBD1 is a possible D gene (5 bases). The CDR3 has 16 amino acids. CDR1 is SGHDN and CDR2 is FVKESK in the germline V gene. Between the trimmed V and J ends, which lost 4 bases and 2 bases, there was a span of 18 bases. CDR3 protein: CASSRPRQKGAYEQYF. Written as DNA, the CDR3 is TGTGCCAGCAGCCGCCCTCGACAGAAAGGAGCCTACGAGCAGTACTTC.

CDR3 amino acids: CASSFSAYGNQPQHF. The CDR3 DNA reads TGTGCCAGCAGTTTTAGTGCGTACGGCAATCAGCCCCAGCATTTT. The genes are TRBV28 and TRBJ1-5; D uncertain. CDR3 length: 15 amino acids. The V end was cut by 3 bases, the J end by 2 bases, with 11 bases between. Germline V gene data show CDR1 as MDHEN and CDR2 as SYDVKM. Looking up the rest from reference TRBV28 and TRBJ1-5 gives the full variable domain: DVKVTQSSRYLVKRTGEKVFLECVQDMDHENMFWYRQDPGLGLRLIYFSYDVKMKEKGDIPEGYSVSREKKERFSLILESASTNQTSMYLCASSFSAYGNQPQHFGDGTRLSIL.

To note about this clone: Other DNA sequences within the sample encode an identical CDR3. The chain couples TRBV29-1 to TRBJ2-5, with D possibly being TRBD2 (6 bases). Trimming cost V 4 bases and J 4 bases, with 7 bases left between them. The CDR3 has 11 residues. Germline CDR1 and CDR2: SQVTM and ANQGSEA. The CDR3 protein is CSVVGGETQYF. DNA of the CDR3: TGCAGCGTTGTGGGGGGAGAGACCCAGTACTTC.

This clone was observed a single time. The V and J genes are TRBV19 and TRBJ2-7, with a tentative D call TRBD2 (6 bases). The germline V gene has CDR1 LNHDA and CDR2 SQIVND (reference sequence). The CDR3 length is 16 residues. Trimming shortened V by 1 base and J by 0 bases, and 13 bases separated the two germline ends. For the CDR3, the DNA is TGTGCCAGTAGTATAGTTTTACGGCGGGACTCCTACGAGCAGTACTTC. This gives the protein CASSIVLRRDSYEQYF.

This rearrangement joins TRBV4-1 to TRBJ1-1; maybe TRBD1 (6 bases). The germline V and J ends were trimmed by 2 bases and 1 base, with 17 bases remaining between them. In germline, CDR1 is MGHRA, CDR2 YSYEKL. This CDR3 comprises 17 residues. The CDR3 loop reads CASSQSVPPGANTEAFF. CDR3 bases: TGCGCCAGCAGCCAAAGTGTTCCCCCAGGGGCGAACACTGAAGCTTTCTTT.

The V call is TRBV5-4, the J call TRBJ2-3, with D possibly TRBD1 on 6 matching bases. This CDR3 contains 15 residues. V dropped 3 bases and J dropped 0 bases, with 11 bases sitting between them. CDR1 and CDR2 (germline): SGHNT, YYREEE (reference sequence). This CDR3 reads CASSSTTGSTDTQYF. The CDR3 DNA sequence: TGTGCCAGCAGCTCAACTACAGGGAGCACAGATACGCAGTATTTT.

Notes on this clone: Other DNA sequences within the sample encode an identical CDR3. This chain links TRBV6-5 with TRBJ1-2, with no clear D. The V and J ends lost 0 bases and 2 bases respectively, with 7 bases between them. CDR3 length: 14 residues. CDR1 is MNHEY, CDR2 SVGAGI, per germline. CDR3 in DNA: TGTGCCAGCAGTTACTCCGGAGGGAACTATGGCTACACCTTC. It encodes CASSYSGGNYGYTF.

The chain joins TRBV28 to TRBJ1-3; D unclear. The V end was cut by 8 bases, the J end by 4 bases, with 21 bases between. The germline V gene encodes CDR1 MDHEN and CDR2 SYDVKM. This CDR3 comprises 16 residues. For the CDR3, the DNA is TGTGCCAGCCGCTCCCACAGCCTCCGCATAGGAAACACCATATATTTT. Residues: CASRSHSLRIGNTIYF.

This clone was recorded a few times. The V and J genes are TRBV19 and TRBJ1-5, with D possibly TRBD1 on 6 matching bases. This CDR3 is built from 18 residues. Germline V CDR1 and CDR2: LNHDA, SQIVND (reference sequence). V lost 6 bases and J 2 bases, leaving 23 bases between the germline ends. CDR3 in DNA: TGTGCCAGTAGGGACGACCATTTTGGGGCAGGGGGCAATCAGCCCCAGCATTTT. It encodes CASRDDHFGAGGNQPQHF.

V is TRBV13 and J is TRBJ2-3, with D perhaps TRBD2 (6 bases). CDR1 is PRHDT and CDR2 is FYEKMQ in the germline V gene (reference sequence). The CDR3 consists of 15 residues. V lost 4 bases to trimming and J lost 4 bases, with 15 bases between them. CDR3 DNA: TGTGCCAGCAGCTACGAACGGGGGAACGCAGATACGCAGTATTTT. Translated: CASSYERGNADTQYF. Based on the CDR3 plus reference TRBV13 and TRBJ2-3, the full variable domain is AAGVIQSPRHLIKEKRETATLKCYPIPRHDTVYWYQQGPGQDPQFLISFYEKMQSDKGSIPDRFSAQQFSDYHSELNMSSLELGDSALYFCASSYERGNADTQYFGPGTRLTVL.

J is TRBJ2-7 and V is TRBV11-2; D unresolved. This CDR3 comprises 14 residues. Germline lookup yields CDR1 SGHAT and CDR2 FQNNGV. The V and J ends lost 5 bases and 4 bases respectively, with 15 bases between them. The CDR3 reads CASSHNRSPYEQYF. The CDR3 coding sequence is TGTGCCAGCAGCCATAACCGGAGCCCATACGAGCAGTACTTC.

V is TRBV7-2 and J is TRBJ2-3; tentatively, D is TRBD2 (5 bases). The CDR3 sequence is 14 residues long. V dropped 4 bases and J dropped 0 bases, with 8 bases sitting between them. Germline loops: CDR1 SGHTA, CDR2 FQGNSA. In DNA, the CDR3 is TGTGCCAGCAGCTCGAGGACTAGCACAGATACGCAGTATTTT. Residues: CASSSRTSTDTQYF.

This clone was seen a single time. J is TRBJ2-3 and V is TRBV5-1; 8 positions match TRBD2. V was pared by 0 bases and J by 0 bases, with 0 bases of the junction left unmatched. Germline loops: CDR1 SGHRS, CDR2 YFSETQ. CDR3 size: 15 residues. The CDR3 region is CASSLASGSTDTQYF. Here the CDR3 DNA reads TGCGCCAGCAGCTTGGCTAGCGGGAGCACAGATACGCAGTATTTT.

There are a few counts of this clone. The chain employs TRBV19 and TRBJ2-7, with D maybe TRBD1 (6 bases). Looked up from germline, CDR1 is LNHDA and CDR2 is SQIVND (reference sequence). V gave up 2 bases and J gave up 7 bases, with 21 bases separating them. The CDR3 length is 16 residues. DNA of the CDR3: TGTGCCAGTAGTATAATGACAGGCGGTACTACGTTGGAGCAGTACTTC. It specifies CASSIMTGGTTLEQYF.

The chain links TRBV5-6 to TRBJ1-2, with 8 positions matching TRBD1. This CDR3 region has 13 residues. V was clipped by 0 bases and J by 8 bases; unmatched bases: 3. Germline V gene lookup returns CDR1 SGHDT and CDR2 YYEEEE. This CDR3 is CASSLERQGGYTF. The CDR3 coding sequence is TGTGCCAGCAGCTTGGAGCGACAGGGGGGCTACACCTTC.

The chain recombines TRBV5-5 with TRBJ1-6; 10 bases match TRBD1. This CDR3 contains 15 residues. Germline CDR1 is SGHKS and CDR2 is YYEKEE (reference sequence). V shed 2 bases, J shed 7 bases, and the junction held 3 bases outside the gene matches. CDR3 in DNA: TGTGCCAGCAGCTTCGGGACAGGGGCAAATTCACCCCTCCACTTT. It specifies CASSFGTGANSPLHF.

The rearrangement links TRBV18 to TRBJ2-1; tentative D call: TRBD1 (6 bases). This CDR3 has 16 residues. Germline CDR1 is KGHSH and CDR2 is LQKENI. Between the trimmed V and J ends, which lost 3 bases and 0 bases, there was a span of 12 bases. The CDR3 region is CASSPSDSNSYNEQFF. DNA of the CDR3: TGTGCCAGCTCACCGTCGGACAGTAACTCCTACAATGAGCAGTTCTTC.

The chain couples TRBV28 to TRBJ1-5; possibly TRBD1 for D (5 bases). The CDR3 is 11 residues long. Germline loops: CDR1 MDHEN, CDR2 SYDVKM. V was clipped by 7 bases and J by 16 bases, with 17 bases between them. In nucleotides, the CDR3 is TGTGCCAGCACCCCGGCGGGGCAACTCCATTTT. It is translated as CASTPAGQLHF. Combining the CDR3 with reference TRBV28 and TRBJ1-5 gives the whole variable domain DVKVTQSSRYLVKRTGEKVFLECVQDMDHENMFWYRQDPGLGLRLIYFSYDVKMKEKGDIPEGYSVSREKKERFSLILESASTNQTSMYLCASTPAGQLHFGDGTRLSIL.

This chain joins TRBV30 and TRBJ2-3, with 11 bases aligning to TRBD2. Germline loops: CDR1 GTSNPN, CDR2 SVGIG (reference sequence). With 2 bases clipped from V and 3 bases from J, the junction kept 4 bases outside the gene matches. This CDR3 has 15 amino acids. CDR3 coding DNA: TGTGCCTGGAGTCGACTAGCGGGACTAACAGATACGCAGTATTTT. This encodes CAWSRLAGLTDTQYF.

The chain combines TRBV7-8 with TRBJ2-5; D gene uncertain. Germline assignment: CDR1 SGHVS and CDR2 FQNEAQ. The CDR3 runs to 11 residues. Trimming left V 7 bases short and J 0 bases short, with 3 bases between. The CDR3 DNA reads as TGTGCCAGCACCGACCAAGAGACCCAGTACTTC. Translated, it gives CASTDQETQYF.

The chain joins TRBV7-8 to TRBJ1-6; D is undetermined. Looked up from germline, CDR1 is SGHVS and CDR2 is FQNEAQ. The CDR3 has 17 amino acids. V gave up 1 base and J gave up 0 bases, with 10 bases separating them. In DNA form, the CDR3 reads TGTGCCAGCAGCTTAGTGTCACCGAGCTCCTATAATTCACCCCTCCACTTT. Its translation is CASSLVSPSSYNSPLHF.

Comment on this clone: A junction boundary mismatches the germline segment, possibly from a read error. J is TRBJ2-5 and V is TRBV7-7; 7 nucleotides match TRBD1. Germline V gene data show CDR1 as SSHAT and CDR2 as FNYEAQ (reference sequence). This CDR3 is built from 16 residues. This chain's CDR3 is CASSFKTGRRQETQYF. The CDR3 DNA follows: TGTGCTAGCAGCTTTAAGACAGGGCGAAGGCAAGAGACCCAGTACTTC.

This chain's CDR3 is CASSFRDFSYNEQFF. CDR3 nucleotide sequence: TGCGCCAGCAGCTTCCGGGACTTTTCCTACAATGAGCAGTTCTTC. This chain links TRBV5-1 with TRBJ2-1; tentative D call: TRBD2 (6 bases). This CDR3 spans 15 amino acids. The germline CDR1 and CDR2 sequences are SGHRS and YFSETQ. Trimming stripped 2 bases from V and 1 base from J, with 10 bases between.